Following are 9 T cell receptor beta chains from one sample sequenced in a study of Graves' ophthalmopathy and Graves' hyperthyroidism (dated by TCRdb to 2016 to 2018). Sequencing was performed on an Illumina HiSeq 2000. For repertoire sequencing, TCR beta CDR3 regions were amplified from RNA transcripts. The first round was an RT-PCR using HTBI primers with the Qiagen OneStep RT-PCR kit, and this first round was followed by a second-round multiplex PCR, then size selection and purification. The public reads were quality trimmed at Q25 with fastp and then assembled into clones with MiXCR by TCRdb, keeping productive beta chains. Entries are consolidated by CDR3 protein sequence, retaining the most common genes and DNA. This sample comprises a few hundred thousand distinct CDR3 sequences, about a sixth of them detected only once. The ten most abundant clones make up approximately 2.4% of the sample.

Input material: peripheral blood. The receptors come from an adult woman with stable Graves' hyperthyroidism.

This clonotype showed up just once. This may be a read error: a much more frequent sequence differs by one nucleotide. The chain links TRBV5-1 to TRBJ1-5; no clear D. Germline V gene sequence: CDR1 SGHRS, CDR2 YFSETQ. The CDR3 is made up of 12 amino acids. In DNA, the CDR3 is TGCGCCAGCAGTGCAGTTTATCAGCCCCGGCATTTT. This codes for CASSAVYQPRHF.

Ten or more counts support this clonotype. V gene TRBV19 combines with J gene TRBJ2-5, with a weak D call TRBD2 (6 bases). This CDR3 region has 15 residues. V gave up 5 bases and J gave up 3 bases, with 16 bases separating them. Germline CDR1 reads LNHDA; CDR2 reads SQIVND (reference sequence). CDR3 protein: CASSFGLAPKETQYF. CDR3 nucleotides: TGTGCCAGTAGTTTCGGGCTAGCGCCGAAAGAGACCCAGTACTTC.

The rearrangement links TRBV7-8 to TRBJ1-5; the D gene is possibly TRBD1 (5 bases). Trimming pared 5 bases from V and 2 bases from J, leaving 13 bases between. This CDR3 has 15 residues. The germline CDR1 and CDR2 sequences are SGHVS and FQNEAQ. The CDR3 DNA reads TGTGCCAGCAGCAACCGGGAAGGGGGCAATCAGCCCCAGCATTTT. Its protein is CASSNREGGNQPQHF.

The chain couples TRBV6-5 to TRBJ1-2, with TRBD1 matching 7 bases. Germline trimming cut 1 base from V and 8 bases from J; bases unmatched to any gene: 7. From germline, CDR1 is MNHEY and CDR2 SVGAGI. This CDR3 comprises 14 residues. The CDR3 sequence is CASSYLTGWKGYTF. The CDR3 coding sequence is TGTGCCAGCAGTTACTTGACAGGGTGGAAGGGCTACACCTTC.

This clonotype has a count of ten or more. CDR3 nucleotide sequence: TGTGCCAGCAGTCCCTGGGGGGGGGGAACCGCTGAAGCTTTCTTT. It yields the protein CASSPWGGGTAEAFF. The J gene is TRBJ1-1, the V gene TRBV28; perhaps TRBD1 as D (5 bases). This CDR3 is built from 15 residues. Between the trimmed V and J ends, which lost 5 bases and 6 bases, there was a span of 19 bases. Germline values: CDR1 MDHEN, CDR2 SYDVKM.

The table lists this clonotype with many counts. The chain uses TRBV5-1 and TRBJ1-2; the D is unclear. This CDR3 is 13 amino acids long. Germline CDR1 and CDR2: SGHRS and YFSETQ. V lost 5 bases and J 4 bases, leaving 12 bases between the germline ends. Here the CDR3 reads CASSSFGVYGYTF. As DNA, the CDR3 is TGCGCCAGCAGTTCTTTCGGGGTCTATGGCTACACCTTC.

This chain links TRBV7-3 with TRBJ1-1; TRBD1 matches 11 bases. This CDR3 is 17 amino acids long. V was clipped by 0 bases and J by 4 bases; unmatched bases: 7. Germline V gene sequence: CDR1 SGHTA, CDR2 FQGTGA. Here the CDR3 DNA reads TGTGCCAGCAGCTTAACCCCCGAGGGGACAGGGGGCACTGAAGCTTTCTTT. Translated, it gives CASSLTPEGTGGTEAFF.

This clonotype was counted ten times or more. The chain is built from TRBV6-1 and TRBJ2-7; 9 bases fit TRBD1. The CDR3 is 13 amino acids. Germline V gene lookup returns CDR1 MNHNS and CDR2 SASEGT. V trimming: 7 bases; J trimming: 3 bases; junction bases outside the gene matches: 4. CDR3 sequence (DNA): TGTGCCAGCAACCGGGACAGGGACTACGAGCAGTACTTC. Residues: CASNRDRDYEQYF.

This clonotype has at least ten counts. The genes are TRBV11-2 and TRBJ2-5; 12 bases map to TRBD1. Trimming took 5 bases from V and 6 from J; bases not matched to a gene: 4. The germline gives CDR1 SGHAT, CDR2 FQNNGV. The CDR3 consists of 14 residues. CDR3 DNA sequence: TGTGCCAGCAGCGCCGGGACAGGGGGCCAGACCCAGTACTTC. It specifies CASSAGTGGQTQYF.